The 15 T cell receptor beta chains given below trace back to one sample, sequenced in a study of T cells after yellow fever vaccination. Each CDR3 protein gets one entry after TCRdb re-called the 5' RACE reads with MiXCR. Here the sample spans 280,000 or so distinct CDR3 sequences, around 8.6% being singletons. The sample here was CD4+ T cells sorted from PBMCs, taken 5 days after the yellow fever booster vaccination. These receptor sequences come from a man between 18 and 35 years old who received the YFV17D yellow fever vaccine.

CDR3 amino acids: CASSLDTTGFNQPQHF. CDR3 DNA sequence: TGTGCCAGCAGCCTGGACACGACAGGATTCAATCAGCCCCAGCATTTT. The rearrangement joins TRBV5-5 to TRBJ1-5; a possible D gene is TRBD1 (6 bases). Trimming took off 4 bases at V and 3 bases at J, with 17 bases between the two ends. The CDR3 loop spans 16 amino acids. Germline V lookup: CDR1 SGHKS, CDR2 YYEKEE (reference sequence).

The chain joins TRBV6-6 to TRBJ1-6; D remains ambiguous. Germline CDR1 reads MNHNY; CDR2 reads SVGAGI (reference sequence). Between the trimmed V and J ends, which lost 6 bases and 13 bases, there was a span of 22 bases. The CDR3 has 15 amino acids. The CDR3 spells CASSRTAEEGSPLHF. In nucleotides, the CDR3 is TGTGCCAGCAGCCGAACAGCCGAAGAAGGGTCTCCCCTCCACTTT.

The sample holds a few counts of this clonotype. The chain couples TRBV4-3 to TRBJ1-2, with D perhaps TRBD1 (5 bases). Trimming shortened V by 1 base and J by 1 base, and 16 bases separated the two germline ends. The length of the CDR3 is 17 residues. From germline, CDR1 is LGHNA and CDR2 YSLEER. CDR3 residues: CASSQVGWDDDNYGYTF. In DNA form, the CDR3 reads TGCGCCAGCAGCCAAGTTGGGTGGGACGACGATAACTATGGCTACACCTTC.

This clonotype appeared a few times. The CDR3 bases are TGTGCCTGGAGTGCCCTGGCGGCCGGGACAGTCTCCTACGAGCAGTACTTC. The encoded protein is CAWSALAAGTVSYEQYF. This chain uses TRBV30 with TRBJ2-7, with 7 bases lining up with TRBD1. J was trimmed by 0 bases and V by 1 base; bases with no gene match: 12. CDR1 GTSNPN and CDR2 SVGIG come from the germline V gene (reference sequence). The CDR3 is 17 residues long.

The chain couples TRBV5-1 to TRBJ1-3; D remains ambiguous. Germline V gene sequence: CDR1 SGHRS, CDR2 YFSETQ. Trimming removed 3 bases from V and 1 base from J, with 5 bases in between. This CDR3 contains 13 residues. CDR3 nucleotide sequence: TGCGCCAGCAGCTCGATATCTGGAAACACCATATATTTT. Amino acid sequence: CASSSISGNTIYF.

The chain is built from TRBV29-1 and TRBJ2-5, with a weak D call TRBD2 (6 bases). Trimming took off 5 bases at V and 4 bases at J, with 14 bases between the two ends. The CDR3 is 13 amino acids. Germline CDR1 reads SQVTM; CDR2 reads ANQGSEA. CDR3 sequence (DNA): TGCAGCGTTAAGGGGAGGTTACGAGAGACCCAGTACTTC. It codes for CSVKGRLRETQYF. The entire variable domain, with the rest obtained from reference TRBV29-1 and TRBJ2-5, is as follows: SAVISQKPSRDICQRGTSLTIQCQVDSQVTMMFWYRQQPGQSLTLIATANQGSEATYESGFVIDKFPISRPNLTFSTLTVSNMSPEDSSIYLCSVKGRLRETQYFGPGTRLLVL.

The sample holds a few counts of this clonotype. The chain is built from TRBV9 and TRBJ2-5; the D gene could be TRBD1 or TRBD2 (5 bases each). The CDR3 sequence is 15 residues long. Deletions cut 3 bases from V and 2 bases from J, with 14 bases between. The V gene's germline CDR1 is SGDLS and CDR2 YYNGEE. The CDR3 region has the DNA TGTGCCAGCAGCGAGGGAGAGACAGCGCAAGAGACCCAGTACTTC. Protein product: CASSEGETAQETQYF.

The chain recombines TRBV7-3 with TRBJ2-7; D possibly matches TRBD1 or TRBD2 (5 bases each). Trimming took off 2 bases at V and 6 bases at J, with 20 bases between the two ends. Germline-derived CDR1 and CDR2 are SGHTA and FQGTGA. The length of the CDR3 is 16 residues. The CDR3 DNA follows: TGTGCCAGCAGCTTAGGGACGGACTCGGATGAGGTCGAGCAGTACGTC. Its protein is CASSLGTDSDEVEQYV.

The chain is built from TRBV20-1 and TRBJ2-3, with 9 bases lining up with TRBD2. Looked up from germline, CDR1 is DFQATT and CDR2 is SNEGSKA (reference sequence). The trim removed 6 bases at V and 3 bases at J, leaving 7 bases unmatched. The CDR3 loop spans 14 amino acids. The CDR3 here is CSADPSGATDTQYF. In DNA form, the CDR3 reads TGCAGTGCAGACCCTAGCGGGGCGACAGATACGCAGTATTTT.

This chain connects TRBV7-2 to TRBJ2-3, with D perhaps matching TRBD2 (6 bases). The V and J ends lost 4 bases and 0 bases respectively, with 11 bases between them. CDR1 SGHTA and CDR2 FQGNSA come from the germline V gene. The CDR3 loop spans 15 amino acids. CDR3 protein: CASSSAGTSTDTQYF. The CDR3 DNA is TGTGCCAGCAGCTCGGCCGGGACTAGCACAGATACGCAGTATTTT.

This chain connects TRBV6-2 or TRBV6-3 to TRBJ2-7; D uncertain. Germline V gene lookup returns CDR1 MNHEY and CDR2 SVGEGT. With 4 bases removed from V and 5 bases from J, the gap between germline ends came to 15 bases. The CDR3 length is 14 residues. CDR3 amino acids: CASSSHSLSDEQYF. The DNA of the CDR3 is TGTGCCAGCAGTTCCCATAGTCTCAGTGACGAGCAGTACTTC.

The DNA for the CDR3 is TGTGCCAGCAGCTTAGGTGGACATTTGGAAAAACTGTTTTTT. Protein: CASSLGGHLEKLFF. The rearrangement joins TRBV7-2 to TRBJ1-4, with D possibly matching TRBD1 (5 bases). Trimming pared 1 base from V and 8 bases from J, leaving 11 bases between. This CDR3 has 14 amino acids. Germline V CDR1 and CDR2: SGHTA, FQGNSA. The complete variable domain, with remaining parts taken from reference TRBV7-2 and TRBJ1-4, reads GAGVSQSPSNKVTEKGKDVELRCDPISGHTALYWYRQSLGQGLEFLIYFQGNSAPDKSGLPSDRFSAERTGGSVSTLTIQRTQQEDSAVYLCASSLGGHLEKLFFGSGTQLSVL.

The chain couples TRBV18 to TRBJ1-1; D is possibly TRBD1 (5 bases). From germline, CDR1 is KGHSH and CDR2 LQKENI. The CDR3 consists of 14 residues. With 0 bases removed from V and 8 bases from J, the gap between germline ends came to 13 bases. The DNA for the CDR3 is TGTGCCAGCTCACCACCAGGGGAGCCTCGGGAAGCTTTCTTT. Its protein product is CASSPPGEPREAFF.

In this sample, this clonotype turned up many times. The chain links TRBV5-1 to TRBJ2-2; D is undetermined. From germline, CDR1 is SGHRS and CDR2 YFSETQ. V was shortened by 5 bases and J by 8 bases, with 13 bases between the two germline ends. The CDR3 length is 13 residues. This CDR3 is CASRPKPTGELFF. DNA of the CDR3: TGCGCCAGCAGACCCAAACCGACGGGGGAGCTGTTTTTT.

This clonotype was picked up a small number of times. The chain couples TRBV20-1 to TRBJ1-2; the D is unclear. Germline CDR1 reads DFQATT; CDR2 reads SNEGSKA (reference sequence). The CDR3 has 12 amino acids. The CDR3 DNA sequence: TGCAGAAGTGGGTCGGGAGACTATGGCTACACCTTC. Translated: CRSGSGDYGYTF.